This T cell receptor (beta chain) derives from a study of T cells after yellow fever vaccination. This clonotype has a handful of counts. The antigen is undetermined. TCRdb itself ran the 5' RACE reads through MiXCR, one entry per CDR3 protein. Among a few hundred thousand distinct CDR3 sequences listed, around 12% were seen once. Study results and caveats: Most clones from primary vaccination resurfaced after the booster (around 95% CD4, around 90% CD8).

Trimming pared 5 bases from V and 8 bases from J, leaving 18 bases between. The CDR3 covers 14 residues. The TCR comes from a young man who received the YFV17D yellow fever vaccine. This specimen consisted of CD4+ T cells sorted from PBMCs, obtained 15 days after the yellow fever booster vaccination. This chain connects TRBV12-3 or TRBV12-4 to TRBJ1-2; D is unclear. CDR3 DNA: TGTGCCAGCAGTCCCGGCCGACGCGGACGAGGCTACACCTTC. Its translation is CASSPGRRGRGYTF.